One sample yielded the 3 T cell receptor beta chains listed below, sequenced in a study of T-cell memory formation after mild COVID-19. A single record per CDR3 protein comes from TCRdb applying MiXCR to the 5' RACE reads. The sample carries under 300,000 distinct CDR3 sequences, about 17% recorded once. The sequencing input was PBMCs or a T cell subset sorted from them (not recorded which). These receptors were taken from a man aged 18 to 35 who had mild COVID-19 (a few samples of this study predate the infection). Cell type and time point are not known.

This clonotype was seen a handful of times. The chain is built from TRBV5-1 and TRBJ2-1; D is perhaps TRBD1 or TRBD2 (5 bases each). The germline gives CDR1 SGHRS, CDR2 YFSETQ. The CDR3 length is 14 residues. The V gene lost 1 base and the J gene lost 6 bases, with 11 bases spanning the gap. CDR3 sequence reads: CASSLTGTTNEQFF. The CDR3 DNA sequence: TGCGCCAGCAGCTTGACCGGGACCACCAATGAGCAGTTCTTC.

There are a few counts of this clonotype. The rearrangement joins TRBV6-2 or TRBV6-3 to TRBJ2-7; D is perhaps TRBD1 or TRBD2 (5 bases each). The CDR3 length is 13 residues. With 2 bases removed from V and 1 base from J, the gap between germline ends came to 6 bases. The V gene's germline CDR1 is MNHEY and CDR2 SVGEGT. DNA for the CDR3: TGTGCCAGCAGTTACGGGGGTTCCTACGAGCAGTACGTC. Protein sequence: CASSYGGSYEQYV.

The rearrangement joins TRBV7-6 to TRBJ2-3, with D perhaps TRBD1 (5 bases). The CDR3 loop spans 12 amino acids. The V and J ends lost 5 bases and 12 bases respectively, with 15 bases between them. CDR1 SGHVS and CDR2 FNYEAQ come from the germline V gene. CDR3 loop: CASSPTDTYQYF. The CDR3 nucleotides read TGTGCCAGCAGCCCGACAGACACCTACCAGTATTTT.